Listed below are T cell receptor beta chains from one sample, sequenced in a study of blood T cell repertoires in COVID-19. The protocol was immunoSEQ multiplex PCR, while the TCRdb copy is restricted to in-frame clones and leaves out a portion. The data show about 200,000 clones, roughly 89% seen once. The sample comprised peripheral blood. The receptors were sampled from a man aged 55 to 70 who had recovered from COVID-19. The CDR3 runs from the conserved cysteine through the conserved F or W. A D gene is named only where the DNA matches it firmly. Some rows mark clone size as missing; the rest say once, few, many or name a class of expanded clone.

CDR3 | DNA | J | size | V | D
CASSLERGGRETQYF | TGTGCCAGCAGCTTGGAACGGGGGGGCCGGGAGACCCAGTACTTC | TRBJ2-5 | once | TRBV7-2 | TRBD2
CASSSPTGLTETQYF | TGTGCCAGCAGCTCTCCGACAGGTTTAACAGAAACCCAGTACTTC | TRBJ2-5 | NA | TRBV7-9 | NA
CASSEFSGGSDNEQFF | TGTGCCAGCAGTGAATTTAGCGGGGGGTCCGACAATGAGCAGTTCTTC | TRBJ2-1 | NA | TRBV25-1 | TRBD2
CATSRVAGGNEQYF | TGTGCCACCAGCAGAGTCGCGGGAGGGAACGAGCAGTACTTC | TRBJ2-7 | NA | TRBV15 | TRBD2
CASSLEAGALVGELFF | TGTGCCAGCAGCTTAGAGGCAGGGGCCCTCGTCGGGGAGCTGTTTTTT | TRBJ2-2 | NA | TRBV11-3 | NA
CASSLDRGLNTEAFF | TGTGCCAGCAGCCTGGACAGGGGTTTGAACACTGAAGCTTTCTTT | TRBJ1-1 | NA | TRBV6-2/TRBV6-3 | TRBD1
CASSRLAAPYNEQFF | TGTGCCAGCAGCCGCCTAGCGGCTCCCTACAATGAGCAGTTCTTC | TRBJ2-1 | NA | TRBV9 | TRBD2
CASSDREDNEQFF | TGTGCCAGCAGTGACAGGGAGGACAATGAGCAGTTCTTC | TRBJ2-1 | NA | TRBV2 | NA
CASSATREETQYF | TGTGCCAGCAGCGCCACTAGAGAAGAGACCCAGTACTTC | TRBJ2-5 | NA | TRBV9 | NA
CASSLLATGELFF | TGTGCCAGCAGCTTGTTGGCCACCGGGGAGCTGTTTTTT | TRBJ2-2 | NA | TRBV11-3 | NA
CASSYRGEQFF | TGTGCCAGCAGCTACAGGGGTGAGCAGTTCTTC | TRBJ2-1 | NA | TRBV7-9 | TRBD1
CASSFARGPDSYRF | TGTGCCAGCAGTTTCGCTCGGGGCCCGGACAGCTATCGTTTT | TRBJ1-4 | once | TRBV28 | NA
CSVAQTGASYNEQFF | TGCAGCGTTGCCCAGACAGGGGCCTCCTACAATGAGCAGTTCTTC | TRBJ2-1 | NA | TRBV29-1 | TRBD1
CASSTGLAGWSSYNEQFF | TGTGCCAGCAGTACGGGACTAGCGGGCTGGAGCTCCTACAATGAGCAGTTCTTC | TRBJ2-1 | NA | TRBV28 | TRBD2
CASSGTSSSTDTQYF | TGTGCCAGCAGCGGGACTAGCAGTAGCACAGATACGCAGTATTTT | TRBJ2-3 | NA | TRBV11-2 | TRBD2
CASSEEGGGSPLHF | TGTGCCAGCAGTGAAGAGGGGGGGGGTTCACCCCTCCACTTT | TRBJ1-6 | NA | TRBV2 | NA
CASRRTGDNTEAFF | TGTGCCAGCAGGAGGACAGGGGACAACACTGAAGCTTTCTTT | TRBJ1-1 | NA | TRBV6-5 | TRBD1
CASSRLTQAGSPLHF | TGTGCCAGCAGCCGATTAACACAAGCGGGCTCACCCCTCCACTTT | TRBJ1-6 | NA | TRBV3-1/TRBV3-2 | NA
CASSPTGWDTQYF | TGTGCCAGCAGCCCCACGGGGTGGGATACGCAGTATTTT | TRBJ2-3 | NA | TRBV9 | NA
CASSQGSGPNNEQFF | TGTGCCAGCAGCCAAGGGTCTGGGCCTAACAATGAGCAGTTCTTC | TRBJ2-1 | NA | TRBV3-1/TRBV3-2 | NA
CASSQLAGGLTDTQYF | TGTGCCAGCAGCCAACTAGCGGGGGGGTTAACAGATACGCAGTATTTT | TRBJ2-3 | NA | TRBV3-1/TRBV3-2 | TRBD2
CASSSMRENTEAFF | TGTGCCAGCAGCTCAATGAGGGAGAACACTGAAGCTTTCTTT | TRBJ1-1 | NA | TRBV16 | NA
CATSDFASGGGYTF | TGTGCCACCAGTGATTTCGCCTCAGGGGGTGGCTACACCTTC | TRBJ1-2 | NA | TRBV24-1 | TRBD1
CASSLSYYTDTQYF | TGTGCCAGCAGCTTGTCTTATTACACAGATACGCAGTATTTT | TRBJ2-3 | NA | TRBV5-8 | NA
CASRETGSGSPLHF | TGTGCCAGTAGAGAGACAGGGTCGGGCTCACCCCTCCACTTT | TRBJ1-6 | NA | TRBV19 | TRBD1
CASSLTEQSYGGYTF | TGTGCCAGCAGCTTAACTGAACAGTCTTATGGGGGCTACACCTTC | TRBJ1-2 | NA | TRBV13 | NA
CASIDRRSGANVLTF | TGTGCCAGCATCGACAGACGTTCTGGGGCCAACGTCCTGACTTTC | TRBJ2-6 | NA | TRBV6-4 | NA
CASRPNDRGQGQPQHF | TGTGCCAGCAGACCTAATGACAGGGGGCAAGGTCAGCCCCAGCATTTT | TRBJ1-5 | NA | TRBV6-6 | TRBD1
CASRKTGSDEQYF | TGTGCCAGCAGAAAGACAGGGTCCGACGAGCAGTACTTC | TRBJ2-7 | NA | TRBV6-5 | TRBD1
CATSDSGTKYNEQFF | TGTGCCACCAGTGATTCCGGGACAAAATACAATGAGCAGTTCTTC | TRBJ2-1 | NA | TRBV24-1 | NA
CASSIVLEGPSTDTQYF | TGTGCCAGTAGTATAGTATTGGAGGGCCCCAGCACAGATACGCAGTATTTT | TRBJ2-3 | NA | TRBV19 | NA
CASSQDVGQGPNEQFF | TGTGCCAGCAGCCAAGATGTCGGACAGGGGCCCAATGAGCAGTTCTTC | TRBJ2-1 | NA | TRBV4-2 | TRBD1
CASSLTPGLEGYTF | TGTGCCAGCAGCTTAACGCCGGGTCTCGAGGGCTACACCTTC | TRBJ1-2 | NA | TRBV7-3 | NA
CASRVAGARNEQFF | TGTGCCAGTAGGGTAGCGGGAGCTCGAAATGAGCAGTTCTTC | TRBJ2-1 | NA | TRBV19 | TRBD2
CASSHDRGPYEQYF | TGTGCCAGCTCCCATGACAGGGGTCCCTACGAGCAGTACTTC | TRBJ2-7 | NA | TRBV18 | TRBD1
CASSRLLTAVYF | TGTGCCAGCAGCCGACTCTTGACCGCGGTGTACTTC | TRBJ2-5 | once | TRBV11-2 | NA
CASSPKGQGGSTEAFF | TGCGCCAGCAGCCCCAAAGGACAGGGAGGATCCACTGAAGCTTTCTTT | TRBJ1-1 | NA | TRBV4-1 | TRBD1
CASSFPTRNEQFF | TGTGCCAGCAGTTTCCCGACTCGAAATGAGCAGTTCTTC | TRBJ2-1 | few | TRBV12-3/TRBV12-4 | NA
CASETSGGLGTQYF | TGCGCCAGCGAAACTAGCGGGGGTTTAGGTACGCAGTATTTT | TRBJ2-3 | NA | TRBV5-1 | TRBD2
CASSQVKYPEGTGVPYEQYF | TGTGCTAGCAGCCAAGTTAAATACCCGGAGGGGACAGGGGTTCCCTACGAGCAGTACTTC | TRBJ2-7 | NA | TRBV3-1/TRBV3-2 | TRBD1
CASRTSGRVNEQFF | TGTGCCAGCAGGACTAGCGGGAGAGTCAATGAGCAGTTCTTC | TRBJ2-1 | once | TRBV3-1/TRBV3-2 | TRBD2
CASSLNSGTSAHTQYF | TGTGCCAGCAGCTTAAACTCCGGGACTAGCGCCCATACGCAGTATTTT | TRBJ2-3 | once | TRBV7-3 | TRBD2
CASSLNRESSYEQYF | TGTGCCAGCAGCCTAAACCGGGAAAGCTCCTACGAGCAGTACTTC | TRBJ2-7 | NA | TRBV4-2 | NA
CASSSEGYEQYF | TGTGCCAGCAGCTCCGAGGGCTACGAGCAGTACTTC | TRBJ2-7 | NA | TRBV7-3 | NA
CASSSFQTSGYNEQFF | TGTGCCAGCAGCTCCTTCCAGACTAGCGGATACAATGAGCAGTTCTTC | TRBJ2-1 | NA | TRBV4-2 | TRBD2
CASSRDSYEQYF | TGTGCCAGCAGCAGGGACTCCTACGAGCAGTACTTC | TRBJ2-7 | NA | TRBV2 | NA
CATRPSGTGANVLTF | TGTGCCACCAGGCCGAGCGGGACTGGGGCCAACGTCCTGACTTTC | TRBJ2-6 | once | TRBV24-1 | TRBD2
CASSYQRQGYEQYF | TGTGCCAGCAGTTACCAACGACAGGGCTACGAGCAGTACTTC | TRBJ2-7 | NA | TRBV6-5 | TRBD1
CASSVASGFGYTF | TGTGCCAGCAGCGTAGCATCAGGGTTTGGCTACACCTTC | TRBJ1-2 | few | TRBV9 | NA
CASSLRGTSSYNEQFF | TGTGCCAGCAGTTTGAGGGGGACTAGCTCCTACAATGAGCAGTTCTTC | TRBJ2-1 | NA | TRBV27 | TRBD2
CASALGGEGETQYF | TGCGCCTCAGCGTTAGGGGGCGAAGGGGAGACCCAGTACTTC | TRBJ2-5 | NA | TRBV5-1 | TRBD1
CASSFRDRRVLTEAFF | TGTGCCAGCAGTTTCCGGGACAGGAGGGTTTTGACTGAAGCTTTCTTT | TRBJ1-1 | NA | TRBV28 | TRBD1
CSVEERGRAEAFF | TGCAGCGTTGAAGAGCGGGGGAGAGCTGAAGCTTTCTTT | TRBJ1-1 | NA | TRBV29-1 | NA
CASIVSGNGEKLFF | TGTGCCAGCATCGTATCAGGAAACGGTGAAAAACTGTTTTTT | TRBJ1-4 | once | TRBV9 | NA
CSASKDRLHEQYF | TGCAGTGCTAGTAAGGACAGGCTCCACGAGCAGTACTTC | TRBJ2-7 | NA | TRBV20-1 | TRBD1
CASSPTTGGEGYGYTF | TGCGCCAGCAGCCCGACTACAGGGGGCGAAGGCTATGGCTACACCTTC | TRBJ1-2 | NA | TRBV5-1 | TRBD1
CASSGRQTSNYNEQFF | TGTGCCAGCAGCGGAAGACAGACTAGCAATTACAATGAGCAGTTCTTC | TRBJ2-1 | NA | TRBV21-1 | NA
CASSLGLLTSTDTQYF | TGCGCCAGCAGCTTGGGGTTATTAACTAGCACAGATACGCAGTATTTT | TRBJ2-3 | NA | TRBV5-1 | NA
CASSSGQGVGVTGELFF | TGTGCCAGCAGCTCCGGACAGGGTGTCGGGGTAACCGGGGAGCTGTTTTTT | TRBJ2-2 | NA | TRBV7-3 | TRBD1